These 21 T cell receptor beta chains share one sample of origin, sequenced in a study of T cells after yellow fever vaccination. TCRdb recomputed calls from the 5' RACE reads with MiXCR, one row per CDR3 protein. The table records 510,000 or so distinct CDR3 sequences, about 19% of them present only once. Specimen: PBMCs, collected 15 days after the yellow fever booster vaccination. The receptors were sampled from a young man who received the YFV17D yellow fever vaccine.

The chain recombines TRBV30 with TRBJ2-7; D uncertain. Germline V CDR1 and CDR2: GTSNPN, SVGIG (reference sequence). The CDR3 totals 13 residues. Trimming shortened V by 2 bases and J by 4 bases, and 12 bases separated the two germline ends. This chain's CDR3 is CAWSLGRNYEQYF. The CDR3 DNA reads as TGTGCCTGGAGTTTGGGCAGAAATTACGAGCAGTACTTC.

On this clonotype: The junction and the germline gene differ at one end; a read error may be behind it. This chain uses TRBV20-1 with TRBJ2-3; 10 bases line up with TRBD2. The CDR3 runs to 15 residues. Germline V gene lookup returns CDR1 DFQATT and CDR2 SNEGSKA (reference sequence). As DNA, the CDR3 is TGCAGTGCCAATAAACTAGCGGGAAGTACAGATGCGCAGTATTTT. It specifies CSANKLAGSTDAQYF.

This clonotype was seen once. The chain is built from TRBV29-1 and TRBJ2-3, with TRBD2 matching over 7 bases. CDR1 and CDR2 from the germline V gene are SQVTM and ANQGSEA. The V segment lost 6 bases and the J segment 2 bases; nucleotides outside the gene matches: 14. This CDR3 has 16 amino acids. The CDR3 DNA follows: TGCAGCGTGGTCACTAGCGACCCCAATTACACAGATACGCAGTATTTT. Translated: CSVVTSDPNYTDTQYF.

This clonotype has at least ten counts. The chain carries TRBV6-2 or TRBV6-3 and TRBJ2-2, with TRBD2 matching over 10 bases. The CDR3 has 14 residues. Trimming cost V 5 bases and J 6 bases; bases outside gene matches: 3. Germline V gene lookup returns CDR1 MNHEY and CDR2 SVGEGT. The chain's CDR3 is CASSLAGAAGELFF. In DNA, the CDR3 is TGTGCCAGCAGTCTAGCGGGAGCCGCCGGGGAGCTGTTTTTT.

This clonotype has just a few counts. V usage is TRBV20-1 and J usage is TRBJ2-1, with TRBD2 matching 9 bases. J gave up 13 bases and V 6 bases, and 10 bases lay outside the gene matches. CDR1 and CDR2 (germline): DFQATT, SNEGSKA (reference sequence). The length of the CDR3 is 12 residues. The chain's CDR3 is CSAWLAGPAQFF. The CDR3 nucleotides read TGCAGTGCGTGGCTAGCGGGACCCGCCCAGTTCTTC.

V is TRBV5-1 and J is TRBJ2-5, with D hard to call. V was cut by 4 bases and J by 2 bases, with 15 bases left in between. The germline gives CDR1 SGHRS, CDR2 YFSETQ. CDR3 length: 15 amino acids. The CDR3 is CASSDGRQTQETQYF. CDR3 nucleotides: TGCGCCAGCAGCGACGGAAGACAAACACAAGAGACCCAGTACTTC.

This clonotype has just one count. This chain joins TRBV4-1 and TRBJ2-5; D possibly matches TRBD1 or TRBD2 (5 bases each). V gave up 3 bases and J gave up 3 bases, with 14 bases separating them. The CDR3 loop spans 15 amino acids. Germline CDR1 reads MGHRA; CDR2 reads YSYEKL. The CDR3 sequence is CASSQARGAKETQYF. DNA of the CDR3: TGCGCCAGCAGCCAGGCTAGGGGAGCCAAAGAGACCCAGTACTTC.

The J gene is TRBJ2-2, the V gene TRBV6-1; maybe TRBD2 (5 bases). The CDR3 runs to 13 residues. Trimming pared 7 bases from V and 6 bases from J, leaving 12 bases between. Germline values: CDR1 MNHNS, CDR2 SASEGT. Written as DNA, the CDR3 is TGTGCCAGCACTAACGGGGTTCCCGGGGAGCTGTTTTTT. This gives the protein CASTNGVPGELFF.

This clonotype turned up a few times. V and J are TRBV7-2 and TRBJ2-1; D gene unclear. Trimming stripped 6 bases from V and 4 bases from J, with 16 bases between. Germline CDR1 is SGHTA and CDR2 is FQGNSA. CDR3 length: 15 amino acids. The DNA of the CDR3 is TGTGCCAGCAGACCCCGACGAAGCGCGTACAATGAGCAGTTCTTC. Residues: CASRPRRSAYNEQFF.

The genes are TRBV29-1 and TRBJ1-2, with 9 bases fitting TRBD1. This CDR3 region has 14 residues. Germline V CDR1 and CDR2: SQVTM, ANQGSEA. The trim removed 4 bases at V and 1 base at J, leaving 4 bases unmatched. Here the CDR3 reads CSVAGQGYNYGYTF. CDR3 bases: TGCAGCGTTGCAGGACAGGGGTATAACTATGGCTACACCTTC.

This clonotype occurred a few times. The V call is TRBV12-3 or TRBV12-4, the J call TRBJ2-7; D is unclear. CDR3 length: 11 residues. V was shortened by 3 bases and J by 6 bases, with 6 bases between the two germline ends. In DNA form, the CDR3 reads TGTGCCAGCAGTTTTATGGGCGAGCAGTACTTC. As protein: CASSFMGEQYF.

This clonotype has just a few counts. The CDR3 DNA is TGTGCCAGCAGCACGCAGGTCCCGGGCTCCAATGAGCAGTTCTTC. This codes for CASSTQVPGSNEQFF. This rearrangement joins TRBV4-2 to TRBJ2-1; no clear D gene. Trimming removed 5 bases at V and 6 bases at J, with 17 bases between. The CDR3 length is 15 residues. Germline loops: CDR1 LGHNA, CDR2 YNFKEQ.

Only a few counts were recorded for this clonotype. V and J are TRBV5-6 and TRBJ2-1, with no clear D. Trimming took off 3 bases at V and 5 bases at J, with 9 bases between the two ends. The germline V gene has CDR1 SGHDT and CDR2 YYEEEE. CDR3 length: 13 amino acids. The CDR3, as DNA: TGTGCCAGCAGCTCGACCCTCCACAATGAGCAGTTCTTC. Translation gives CASSSTLHNEQFF.

The rearrangement uses TRBV5-1 and TRBJ2-7; 7 bases agree with TRBD1. V lost 7 bases to trimming and J lost 6 bases; unmatched junction nucleotides: 13. Germline V gene sequence: CDR1 SGHRS, CDR2 YFSETQ. The CDR3 spans 14 residues. The CDR3 DNA reads TGCGCCAGCCATCCCGGGACAGAGGGGGTCGAGCAGTACTTC. This sequence encodes CASHPGTEGVEQYF.

This clonotype was detected many times. This chain joins TRBV9 and TRBJ2-2, with TRBD1 identical over 10 bases. After removal of 1 base from V and 4 bases from J, the junction contained 13 bases not matched to a gene. Germline loops: CDR1 SGDLS, CDR2 YYNGEE. This CDR3 has 19 residues. The CDR3 is CASSVRPDRGRRSTGELFF. CDR3 bases: TGTGCCAGCAGCGTAAGGCCTGACAGGGGGCGTCGGAGCACCGGGGAGCTGTTTTTT.

In this sample, this clonotype turned up a few times. V gene TRBV28 combines with J gene TRBJ2-2; 11 nucleotides line up with TRBD1. This CDR3 is 12 amino acids long. Germline assignment: CDR1 MDHEN and CDR2 SYDVKM. The CDR3 here is CGGQGATGELFF. In nucleotides, the CDR3 is TGTGGAGGACAGGGGGCAACCGGGGAGCTGTTTTTT. The variable domain in full, completed from reference TRBV28 and TRBJ2-2, reads DVKVTQSSRYLVKRTGEKVFLECVQDMDHENMFWYRQDPGLGLRLIYFSYDVKMKEKGDIPEGYSVSREKKERFSLILESASTNQTSMYLCGGQGATGELFFGEGSRLTVL.

CDR3 coding DNA: TGTGCCAGCTCACCGTTCCTGACTAGCGCCGACACAGATACGCAGTATTTT. Residues: CASSPFLTSADTDTQYF. The rearrangement links TRBV18 to TRBJ2-3; 8 bases are a match to TRBD2. The CDR3 sequence is 17 residues long. Germline V gene lookup returns CDR1 KGHSH and CDR2 LQKENI. V was pared by 3 bases and J by 2 bases, with 10 bases of the junction left unmatched.

The chain joins TRBV12-3 or TRBV12-4 to TRBJ2-5; 7 nucleotides align to TRBD2. With 6 bases clipped from V and 4 bases from J, the junction kept 8 bases outside the gene matches. This CDR3 region has 14 residues. In nucleotides, the CDR3 is TGTGCCAGCAGACCAGCGGGGACTGGAGAGACCCAGTACTTC. Its protein is CASRPAGTGETQYF.

This clonotype was detected only a few times. The chain has TRBV28 and TRBJ2-6, with D hard to call. Germline values: CDR1 MDHEN, CDR2 SYDVKM. Trimming shortened V by 7 bases and J by 3 bases, and 4 bases separated the two germline ends. The CDR3 runs 12 residues. The CDR3 sequence: CASMGGANVLTF. CDR3 coding DNA: TGTGCCAGCATGGGTGGGGCCAACGTCCTGACTTTC.

This clonotype has a handful of counts. The genes are TRBV19 and TRBJ2-1; no definite D call. CDR1 is LNHDA and CDR2 is SQIVND in the germline V gene (reference sequence). The V end was cut by 3 bases, the J end by 6 bases, with 15 bases between. CDR3 length equals 15 residues. CDR3 loop: CASSIVLIRSNEQFF. CDR3 in DNA: TGTGCCAGTAGTATTGTACTCATTCGTTCCAATGAGCAGTTCTTC.

The table lists this clonotype with many counts. The V gene is TRBV20-1, the J gene TRBJ2-5; a weak D match, TRBD1 (6 bases). The germline CDR1 and CDR2 sequences are DFQATT and SNEGSKA (reference sequence). The CDR3 spans 13 residues. Deletions cut 4 bases from V and 2 bases from J, with 11 bases between. CDR3 bases: TGCAGTGCTACCCGGACAGCACAAGAGACCCAGTACTTC. Its translation: CSATRTAQETQYF.